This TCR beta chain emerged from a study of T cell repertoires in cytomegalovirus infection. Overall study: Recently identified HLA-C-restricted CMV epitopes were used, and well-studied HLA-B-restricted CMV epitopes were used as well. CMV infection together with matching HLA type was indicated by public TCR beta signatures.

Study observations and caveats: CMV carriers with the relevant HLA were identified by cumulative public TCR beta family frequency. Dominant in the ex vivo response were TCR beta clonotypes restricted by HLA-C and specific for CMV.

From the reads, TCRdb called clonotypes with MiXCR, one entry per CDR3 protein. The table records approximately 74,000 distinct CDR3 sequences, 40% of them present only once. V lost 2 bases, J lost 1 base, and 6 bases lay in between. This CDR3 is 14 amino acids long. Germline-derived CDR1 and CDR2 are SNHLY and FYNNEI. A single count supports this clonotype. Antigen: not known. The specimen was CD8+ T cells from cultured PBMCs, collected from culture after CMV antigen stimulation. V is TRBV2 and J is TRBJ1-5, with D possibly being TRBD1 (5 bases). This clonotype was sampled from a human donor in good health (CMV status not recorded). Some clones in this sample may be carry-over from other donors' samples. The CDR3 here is CASSEWGSNQPQHF. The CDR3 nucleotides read TGTGCCAGCAGTGAATGGGGGAGCAATCAGCCCCAGCATTTT.